This T cell receptor beta chain derives from a study of T cells in Graves' hyperthyroidism and ophthalmopathy. RNA transcripts gave rise to amplified TCR beta CDR3 regions. The study used the HTBI primer set for a first-round RT-PCR of the TCR CDR3. Using its own MiXCR run on the multiplex PCR reads, TCRdb lists one record per CDR3 protein. The top ten clones hold over 15% of a sample with about 570,000 distinct CDR3 sequences, roughly 50% of them seen once. V gave up 2 bases and J gave up 0 bases, with 6 bases separating them. Germline CDR1 KGHDR, CDR2 SFDVKD. CDR3 length: 14 amino acids. This chain connects TRBV24-1 to TRBJ1-2; possible D gene TRBD1, 5 bases. Sequencing input: peripheral blood or thyroid tissue (not recorded which). The clonotype was recovered from an adult woman with Graves' disease, either hyperthyroidism or ophthalmopathy (not recorded which). The CDR3 sequence: CATSDWGANYGYTF. In DNA, the CDR3 is TGTGCCACCAGTGATTGGGGGGCTAACTATGGCTACACCTTC.